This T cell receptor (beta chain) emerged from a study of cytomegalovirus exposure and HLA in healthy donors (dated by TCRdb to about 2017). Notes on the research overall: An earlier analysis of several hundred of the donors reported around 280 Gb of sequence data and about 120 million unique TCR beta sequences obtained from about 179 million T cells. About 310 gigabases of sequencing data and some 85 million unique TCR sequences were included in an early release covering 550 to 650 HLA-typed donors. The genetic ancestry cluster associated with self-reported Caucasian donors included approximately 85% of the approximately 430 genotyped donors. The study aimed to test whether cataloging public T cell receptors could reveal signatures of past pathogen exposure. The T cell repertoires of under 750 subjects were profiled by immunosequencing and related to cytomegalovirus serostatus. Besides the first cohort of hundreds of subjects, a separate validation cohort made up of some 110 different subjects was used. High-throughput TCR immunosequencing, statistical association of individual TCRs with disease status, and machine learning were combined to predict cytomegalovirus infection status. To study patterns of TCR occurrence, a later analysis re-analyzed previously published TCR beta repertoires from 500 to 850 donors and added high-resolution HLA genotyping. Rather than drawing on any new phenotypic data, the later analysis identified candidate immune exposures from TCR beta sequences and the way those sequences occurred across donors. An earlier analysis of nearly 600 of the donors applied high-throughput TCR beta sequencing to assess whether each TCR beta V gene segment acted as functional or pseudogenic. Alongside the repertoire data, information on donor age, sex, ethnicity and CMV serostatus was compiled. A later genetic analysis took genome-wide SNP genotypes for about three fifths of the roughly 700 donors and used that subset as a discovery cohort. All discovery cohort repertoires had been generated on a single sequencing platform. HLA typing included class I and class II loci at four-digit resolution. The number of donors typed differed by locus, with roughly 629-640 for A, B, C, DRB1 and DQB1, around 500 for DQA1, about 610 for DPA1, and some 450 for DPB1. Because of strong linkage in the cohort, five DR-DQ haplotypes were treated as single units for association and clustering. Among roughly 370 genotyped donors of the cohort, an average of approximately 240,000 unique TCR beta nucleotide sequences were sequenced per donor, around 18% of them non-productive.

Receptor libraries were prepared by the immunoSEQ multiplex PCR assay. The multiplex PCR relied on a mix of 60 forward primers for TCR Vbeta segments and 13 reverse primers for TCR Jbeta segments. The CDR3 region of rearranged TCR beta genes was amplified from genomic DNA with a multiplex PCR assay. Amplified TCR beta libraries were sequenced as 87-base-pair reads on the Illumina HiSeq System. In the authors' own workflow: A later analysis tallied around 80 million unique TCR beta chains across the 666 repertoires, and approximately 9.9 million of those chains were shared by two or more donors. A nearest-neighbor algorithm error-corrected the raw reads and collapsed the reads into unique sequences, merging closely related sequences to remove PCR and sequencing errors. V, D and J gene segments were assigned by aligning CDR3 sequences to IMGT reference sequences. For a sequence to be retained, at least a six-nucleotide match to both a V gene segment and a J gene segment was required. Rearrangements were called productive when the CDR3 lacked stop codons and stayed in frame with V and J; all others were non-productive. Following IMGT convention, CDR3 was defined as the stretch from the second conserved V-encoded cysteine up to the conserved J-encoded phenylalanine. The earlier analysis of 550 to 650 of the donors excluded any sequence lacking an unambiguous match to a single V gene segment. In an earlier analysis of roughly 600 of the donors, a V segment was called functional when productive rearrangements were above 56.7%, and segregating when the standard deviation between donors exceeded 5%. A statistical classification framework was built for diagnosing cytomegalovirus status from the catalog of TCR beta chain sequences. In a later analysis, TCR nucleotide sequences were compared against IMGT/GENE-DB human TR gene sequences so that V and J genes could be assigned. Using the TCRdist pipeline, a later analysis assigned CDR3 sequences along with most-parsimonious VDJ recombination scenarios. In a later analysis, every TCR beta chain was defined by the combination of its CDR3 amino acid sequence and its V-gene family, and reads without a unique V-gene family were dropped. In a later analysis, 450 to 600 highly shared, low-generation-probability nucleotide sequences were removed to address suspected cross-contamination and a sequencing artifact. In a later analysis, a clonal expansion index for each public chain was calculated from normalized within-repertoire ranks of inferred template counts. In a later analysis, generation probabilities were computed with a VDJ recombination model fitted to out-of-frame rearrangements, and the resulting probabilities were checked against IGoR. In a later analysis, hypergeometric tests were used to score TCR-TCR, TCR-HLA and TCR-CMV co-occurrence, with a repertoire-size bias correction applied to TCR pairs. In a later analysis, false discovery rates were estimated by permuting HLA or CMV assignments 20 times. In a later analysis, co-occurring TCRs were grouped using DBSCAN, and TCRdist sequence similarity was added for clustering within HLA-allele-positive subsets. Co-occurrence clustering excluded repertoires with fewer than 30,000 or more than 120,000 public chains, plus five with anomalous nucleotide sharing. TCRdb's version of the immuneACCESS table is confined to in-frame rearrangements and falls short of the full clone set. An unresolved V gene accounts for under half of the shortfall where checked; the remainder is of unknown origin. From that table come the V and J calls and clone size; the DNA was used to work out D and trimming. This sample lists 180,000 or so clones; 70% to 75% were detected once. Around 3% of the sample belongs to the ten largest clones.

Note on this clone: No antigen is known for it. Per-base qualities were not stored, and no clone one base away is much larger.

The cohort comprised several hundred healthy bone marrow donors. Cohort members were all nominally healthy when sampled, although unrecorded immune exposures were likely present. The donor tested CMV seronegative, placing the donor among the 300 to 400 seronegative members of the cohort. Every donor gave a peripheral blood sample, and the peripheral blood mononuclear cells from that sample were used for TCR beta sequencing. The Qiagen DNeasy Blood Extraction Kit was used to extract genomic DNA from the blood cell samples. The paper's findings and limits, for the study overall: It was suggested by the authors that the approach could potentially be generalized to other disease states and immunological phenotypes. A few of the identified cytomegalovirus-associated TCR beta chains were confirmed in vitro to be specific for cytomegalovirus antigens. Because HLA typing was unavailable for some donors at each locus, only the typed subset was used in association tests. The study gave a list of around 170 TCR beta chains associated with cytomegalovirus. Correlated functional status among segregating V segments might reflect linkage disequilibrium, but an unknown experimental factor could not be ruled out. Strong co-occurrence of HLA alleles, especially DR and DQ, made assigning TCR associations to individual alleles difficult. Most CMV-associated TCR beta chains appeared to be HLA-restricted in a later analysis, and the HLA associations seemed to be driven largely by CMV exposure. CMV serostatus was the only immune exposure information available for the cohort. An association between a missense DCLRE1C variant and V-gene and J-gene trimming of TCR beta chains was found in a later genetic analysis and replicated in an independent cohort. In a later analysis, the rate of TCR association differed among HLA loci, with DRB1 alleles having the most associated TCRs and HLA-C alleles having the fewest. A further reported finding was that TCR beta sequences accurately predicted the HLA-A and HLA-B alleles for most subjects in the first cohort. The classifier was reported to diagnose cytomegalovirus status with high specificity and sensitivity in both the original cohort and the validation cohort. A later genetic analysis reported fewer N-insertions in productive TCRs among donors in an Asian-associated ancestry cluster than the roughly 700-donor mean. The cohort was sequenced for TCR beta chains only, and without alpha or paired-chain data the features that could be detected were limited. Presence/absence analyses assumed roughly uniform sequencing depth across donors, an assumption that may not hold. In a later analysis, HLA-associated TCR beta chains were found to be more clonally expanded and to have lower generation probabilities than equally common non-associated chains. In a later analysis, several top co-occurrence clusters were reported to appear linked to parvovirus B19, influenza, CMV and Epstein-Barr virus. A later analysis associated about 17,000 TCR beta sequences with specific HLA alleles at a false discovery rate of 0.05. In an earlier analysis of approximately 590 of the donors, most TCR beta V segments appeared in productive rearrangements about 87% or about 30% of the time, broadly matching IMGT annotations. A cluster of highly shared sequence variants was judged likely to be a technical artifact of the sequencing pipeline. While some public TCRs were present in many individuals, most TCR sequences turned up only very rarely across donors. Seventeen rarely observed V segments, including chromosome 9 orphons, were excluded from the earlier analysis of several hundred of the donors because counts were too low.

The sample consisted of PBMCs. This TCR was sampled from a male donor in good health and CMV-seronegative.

The CDR3 protein: CAWSVAGAHNQPQHF. The nucleotide sequence reads as follows: TGTGCCTGGAGTGTTGCGGGGGCGCACAATCAGCCCCAGCATTTT. The chain couples TRBV30 to TRBJ1-5; 6 matching bases give a weak D call of TRBD1. Reading from cysteine to phenylalanine, the CDR3 counts 15 amino acids. Only the CDR3 portion is preserved as DNA: 45 bases, with reading frame beginning at the first base. The germline V gene (reference sequence) gives CDR1 as GTSNPN and CDR2 as SVGIG. Cut back by 0 bases and 3 bases, the V and J ends lie 12 bases apart.